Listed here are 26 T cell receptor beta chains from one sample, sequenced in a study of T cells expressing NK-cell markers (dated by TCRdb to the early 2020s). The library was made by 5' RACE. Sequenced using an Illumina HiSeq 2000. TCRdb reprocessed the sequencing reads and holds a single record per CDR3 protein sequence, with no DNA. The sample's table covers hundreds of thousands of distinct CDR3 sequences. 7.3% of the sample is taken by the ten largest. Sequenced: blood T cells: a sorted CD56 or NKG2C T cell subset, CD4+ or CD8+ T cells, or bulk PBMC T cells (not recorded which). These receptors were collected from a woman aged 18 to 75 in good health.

CDR3 sequence reads: CASSFGTGGATGELFF. This sequence joins TRBV5-6 and TRBJ2-2; the D call from TCRdb, TRBD1, cannot be confirmed without DNA. The CDR3 consists of 16 residues. In germline, CDR1 is SGHDT, CDR2 YYEEEE.

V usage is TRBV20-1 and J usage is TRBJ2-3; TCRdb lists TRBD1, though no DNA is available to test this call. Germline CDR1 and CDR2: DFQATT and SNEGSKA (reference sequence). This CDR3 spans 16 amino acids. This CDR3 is CSARALLAGGTVTQYF.

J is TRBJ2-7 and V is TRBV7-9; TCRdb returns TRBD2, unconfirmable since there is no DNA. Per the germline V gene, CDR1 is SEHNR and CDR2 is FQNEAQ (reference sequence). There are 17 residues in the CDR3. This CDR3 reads CASSPGLAGVFPSEQYF.

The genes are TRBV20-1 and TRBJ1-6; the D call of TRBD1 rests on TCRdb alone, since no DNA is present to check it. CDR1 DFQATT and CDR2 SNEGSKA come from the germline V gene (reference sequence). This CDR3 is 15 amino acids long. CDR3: CSARGQGAKYSPLHF.

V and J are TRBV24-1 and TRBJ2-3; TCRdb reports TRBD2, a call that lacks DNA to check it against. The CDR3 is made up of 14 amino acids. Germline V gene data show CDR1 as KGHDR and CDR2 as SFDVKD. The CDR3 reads CATSDPPPWDTQYF.

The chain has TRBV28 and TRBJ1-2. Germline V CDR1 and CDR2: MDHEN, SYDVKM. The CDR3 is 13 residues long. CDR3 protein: CASSLVRLYGYTF.

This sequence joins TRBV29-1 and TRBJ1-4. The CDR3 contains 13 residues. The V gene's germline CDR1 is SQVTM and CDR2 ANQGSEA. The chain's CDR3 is CSGTGRIGEKLFF.

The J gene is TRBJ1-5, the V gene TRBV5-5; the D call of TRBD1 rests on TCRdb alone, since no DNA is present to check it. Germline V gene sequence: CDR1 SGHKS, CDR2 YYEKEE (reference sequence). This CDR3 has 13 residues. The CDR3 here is CASSLFRDQPQHF.

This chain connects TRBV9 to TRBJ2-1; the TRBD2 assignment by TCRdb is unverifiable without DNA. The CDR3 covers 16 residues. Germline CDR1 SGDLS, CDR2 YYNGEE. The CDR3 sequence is CASSAPLAGGYNEQFF.

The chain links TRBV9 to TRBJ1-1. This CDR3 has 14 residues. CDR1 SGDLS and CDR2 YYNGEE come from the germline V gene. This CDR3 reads CASSVLGVNTEAFF.

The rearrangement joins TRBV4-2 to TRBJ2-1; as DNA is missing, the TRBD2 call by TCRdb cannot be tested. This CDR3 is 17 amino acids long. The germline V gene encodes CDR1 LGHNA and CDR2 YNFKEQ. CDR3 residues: CASSQDPGGGTYNEQFF.

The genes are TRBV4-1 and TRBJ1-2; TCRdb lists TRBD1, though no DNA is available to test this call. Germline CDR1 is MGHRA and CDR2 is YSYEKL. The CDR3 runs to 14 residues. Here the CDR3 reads CASSPLDRGHGYTF.

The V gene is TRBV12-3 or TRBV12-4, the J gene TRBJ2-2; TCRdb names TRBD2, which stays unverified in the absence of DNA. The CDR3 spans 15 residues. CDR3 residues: CASSSFRGPPGELFF.

The chain's CDR3 is CASSFRTGVQPQHF. The chain couples TRBV12-3 or TRBV12-4 to TRBJ1-5; there is no DNA to check the TCRdb D call of TRBD1. This CDR3 spans 14 amino acids.

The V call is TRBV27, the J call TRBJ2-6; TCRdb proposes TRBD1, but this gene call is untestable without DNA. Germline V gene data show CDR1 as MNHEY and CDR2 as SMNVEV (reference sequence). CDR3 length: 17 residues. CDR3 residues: CASSLSGQGAGANVLTF.

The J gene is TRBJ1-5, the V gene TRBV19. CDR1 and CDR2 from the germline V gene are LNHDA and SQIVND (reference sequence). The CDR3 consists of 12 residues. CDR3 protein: CASSIGDQPQHF.

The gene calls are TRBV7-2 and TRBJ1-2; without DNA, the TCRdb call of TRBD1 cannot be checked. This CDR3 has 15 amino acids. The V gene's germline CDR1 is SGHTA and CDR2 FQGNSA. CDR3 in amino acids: CASSLGGGPLYGYTF.

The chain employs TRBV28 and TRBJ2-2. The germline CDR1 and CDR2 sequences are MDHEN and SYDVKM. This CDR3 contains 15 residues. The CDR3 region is CASSSDTANIGELFF.

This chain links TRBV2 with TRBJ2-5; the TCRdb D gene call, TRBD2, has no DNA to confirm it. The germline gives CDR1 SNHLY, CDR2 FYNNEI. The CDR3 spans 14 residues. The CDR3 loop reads CASSPISGGETQYF.

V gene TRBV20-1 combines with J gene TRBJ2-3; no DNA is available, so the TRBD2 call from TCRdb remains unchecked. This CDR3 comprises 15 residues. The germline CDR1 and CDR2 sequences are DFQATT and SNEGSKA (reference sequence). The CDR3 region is CSAARPAGGPDTQYF.

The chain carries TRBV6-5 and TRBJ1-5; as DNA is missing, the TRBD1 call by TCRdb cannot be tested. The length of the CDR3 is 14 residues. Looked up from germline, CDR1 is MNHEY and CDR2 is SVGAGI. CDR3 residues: CASSSGTWGQPQHF.

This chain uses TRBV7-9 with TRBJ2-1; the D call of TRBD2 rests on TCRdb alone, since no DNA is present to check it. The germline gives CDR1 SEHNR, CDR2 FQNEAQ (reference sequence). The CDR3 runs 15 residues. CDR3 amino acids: CASSLAGSRNNEQFF.

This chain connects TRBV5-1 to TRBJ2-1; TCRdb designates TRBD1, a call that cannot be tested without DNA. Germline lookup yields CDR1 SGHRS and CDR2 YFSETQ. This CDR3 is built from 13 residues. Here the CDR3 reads CASSSGNADEQFF.

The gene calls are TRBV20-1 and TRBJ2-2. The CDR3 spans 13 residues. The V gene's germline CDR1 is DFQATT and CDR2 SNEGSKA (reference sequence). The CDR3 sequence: CSGPFVGTGELFF.

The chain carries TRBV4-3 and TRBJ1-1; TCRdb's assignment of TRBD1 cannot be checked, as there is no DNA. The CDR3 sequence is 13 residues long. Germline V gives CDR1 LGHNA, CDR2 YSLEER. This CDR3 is CASSRYRGGEAFF.

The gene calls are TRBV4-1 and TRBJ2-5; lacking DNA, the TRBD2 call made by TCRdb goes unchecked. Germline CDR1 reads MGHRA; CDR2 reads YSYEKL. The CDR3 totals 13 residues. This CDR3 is CASSQVLAETQYF.